Following are 11 T cell receptor beta chains from one sample sequenced in a study of blood T cell repertoires in COVID-19. Clones were sequenced by immunoSEQ multiplex PCR, and TCRdb holds only the in-frame ones, with some missing. The repertoire has approximately 30,000 clones, about 85% of them found once; the top ten carry approximately 14%. The sequencing sample was made of peripheral blood. These receptors originate from a human donor with acute or convalescent COVID-19. The donor label of this sample is uncertain.

This chain connects TRBV4-3 to TRBJ1-1, with D unresolved. Trimming removed 0 bases from V and 0 bases from J, with 8 bases in between. CDR1 is LGHNA and CDR2 is YSLEER in the germline V gene. The CDR3 is made up of 15 amino acids. In DNA form, the CDR3 reads TGCGCCAGCAGCCAAGAAGATTACATGAACACTGAAGCTTTCTTT. Protein sequence: CASSQEDYMNTEAFF.

V gene TRBV30 combines with J gene TRBJ1-1; TRBD1 might be the D (5 bases). Germline loops: CDR1 GTSNPN, CDR2 SVGIG (reference sequence). With 2 bases removed from V and 4 bases from J, the gap between germline ends came to 17 bases. The CDR3 loop spans 15 amino acids. The CDR3 DNA reads TGTGCCTGGAGTTCCGTCCCGGGGGGGTCCACTGAAGCTTTCTTT. It encodes CAWSSVPGGSTEAFF.

The chain uses TRBV2 and TRBJ1-2; 7 nucleotides align to TRBD1. Germline trimming cut 5 bases from V and 5 bases from J; bases unmatched to any gene: 5. Germline values: CDR1 SNHLY, CDR2 FYNNEI. This CDR3 contains 13 residues. CDR3 region: CASSPTGEYGYTF. CDR3 bases: TGTGCCAGCAGTCCAACAGGGGAATATGGCTACACCTTC.

The rearrangement uses TRBV12-3 or TRBV12-4 and TRBJ1-1; TRBD1 aligns across 7 bases. The trim removed 9 bases at V and 5 bases at J, leaving 9 bases unmatched. The CDR3 has 13 amino acids. The CDR3 sequence: CASKQGFRTEAFF. The CDR3 DNA reads as TGTGCCAGTAAACAGGGGTTTAGGACTGAAGCTTTCTTT.

The V and J genes are TRBV28 and TRBJ1-6; tentatively, D is TRBD1 (5 bases). CDR1 is MDHEN, CDR2 SYDVKM, per germline. The CDR3 extends over 14 amino acids. The V gene lost 6 bases and the J gene lost 8 bases, with 14 bases spanning the gap. The DNA of the CDR3 is TGTGCCAGCAGCCCTCGGGAGGGGCATTCACCCCTCCACTTT. This gives the protein CASSPREGHSPLHF. The full variable domain, its missing parts supplied by reference TRBV28 and TRBJ1-6, is DVKVTQSSRYLVKRTGEKVFLECVQDMDHENMFWYRQDPGLGLRLIYFSYDVKMKEKGDIPEGYSVSREKKERFSLILESASTNQTSMYLCASSPREGHSPLHFGNGTRLTVT.

The chain carries TRBV3-1 (or the pseudogene TRBV3-2) and TRBJ2-5; 7 positions agree with TRBD2. With 9 bases clipped from V and 5 bases from J, the junction kept 6 bases outside the gene matches. CDR1 is LGHDT, CDR2 YNNKEL, per germline (reference sequence). The CDR3 consists of 12 residues. The CDR3 region is CASQQRGETQYF. CDR3 sequence (DNA): TGTGCCAGTCAGCAGCGGGGCGAGACCCAGTACTTC.

This clone turned up a few times. The V and J genes are TRBV3-1 (or the pseudogene TRBV3-2) and TRBJ1-3; 7 bases map to TRBD1. The CDR3 runs to 18 residues. Trimming removed 0 bases from V and 0 bases from J; junction bases left unmatched: 8. The germline gives CDR1 LGHDT, CDR2 YNNKEL (reference sequence). The CDR3 here is CASSQERRDRCSGNTIYF. DNA for the CDR3: TGTGCCAGCAGCCAAGAAAGGAGGGACAGATGCTCTGGAAACACCATATATTTT.

V is TRBV2 and J is TRBJ1-1, with D hard to call. The CDR3 is made up of 13 amino acids. The ends were cut back, 5 bases at V and 0 bases at J, with 7 bases in the middle. Germline V lookup: CDR1 SNHLY, CDR2 FYNNEI. The CDR3 protein is CASSKGVNTEAFF. CDR3 sequence (DNA): TGTGCCAGCAGTAAGGGAGTGAACACTGAAGCTTTCTTT.

This chain uses TRBV11-3 with TRBJ1-1; 8 bases are shared with TRBD1. This CDR3 is 16 amino acids long. Germline CDR1 and CDR2: SGHNT and YENEEA. The V segment lost 7 bases and the J segment 1 base; nucleotides outside the gene matches: 11. CDR3 amino acids: CASTVSAGQGNTEAFF. The CDR3 nucleotides are TGTGCCAGCACCGTCTCCGCAGGACAGGGGAACACTGAAGCTTTCTTT.

J is TRBJ2-2 and V is TRBV3-1 (or the pseudogene TRBV3-2), with 7 bases that match TRBD2. Germline CDR1 and CDR2: LGHDT and YNNKEL (reference sequence). J gave up 4 bases and V 9 bases, and 14 bases lay outside the gene matches. CDR3 length equals 16 residues. CDR3 coding DNA: TGTGCCAGTGGTCCGACTAGCTATGGGGGCACCGGGGAGCTGTTTTTT. Translating it yields CASGPTSYGGTGELFF.

This clone appeared a single time. The chain joins TRBV5-4 to TRBJ2-1, with a weak D call TRBD1 (6 bases). V was cut by 7 bases and J by 8 bases, with 16 bases left in between. Germline V gene sequence: CDR1 SGHNT, CDR2 YYREEE (reference sequence). The CDR3 is 13 amino acids. The CDR3 here is CASRSGSGDEQFF. The CDR3 region has the DNA TGTGCCAGCCGGTCAGGGTCAGGGGATGAGCAGTTCTTC.